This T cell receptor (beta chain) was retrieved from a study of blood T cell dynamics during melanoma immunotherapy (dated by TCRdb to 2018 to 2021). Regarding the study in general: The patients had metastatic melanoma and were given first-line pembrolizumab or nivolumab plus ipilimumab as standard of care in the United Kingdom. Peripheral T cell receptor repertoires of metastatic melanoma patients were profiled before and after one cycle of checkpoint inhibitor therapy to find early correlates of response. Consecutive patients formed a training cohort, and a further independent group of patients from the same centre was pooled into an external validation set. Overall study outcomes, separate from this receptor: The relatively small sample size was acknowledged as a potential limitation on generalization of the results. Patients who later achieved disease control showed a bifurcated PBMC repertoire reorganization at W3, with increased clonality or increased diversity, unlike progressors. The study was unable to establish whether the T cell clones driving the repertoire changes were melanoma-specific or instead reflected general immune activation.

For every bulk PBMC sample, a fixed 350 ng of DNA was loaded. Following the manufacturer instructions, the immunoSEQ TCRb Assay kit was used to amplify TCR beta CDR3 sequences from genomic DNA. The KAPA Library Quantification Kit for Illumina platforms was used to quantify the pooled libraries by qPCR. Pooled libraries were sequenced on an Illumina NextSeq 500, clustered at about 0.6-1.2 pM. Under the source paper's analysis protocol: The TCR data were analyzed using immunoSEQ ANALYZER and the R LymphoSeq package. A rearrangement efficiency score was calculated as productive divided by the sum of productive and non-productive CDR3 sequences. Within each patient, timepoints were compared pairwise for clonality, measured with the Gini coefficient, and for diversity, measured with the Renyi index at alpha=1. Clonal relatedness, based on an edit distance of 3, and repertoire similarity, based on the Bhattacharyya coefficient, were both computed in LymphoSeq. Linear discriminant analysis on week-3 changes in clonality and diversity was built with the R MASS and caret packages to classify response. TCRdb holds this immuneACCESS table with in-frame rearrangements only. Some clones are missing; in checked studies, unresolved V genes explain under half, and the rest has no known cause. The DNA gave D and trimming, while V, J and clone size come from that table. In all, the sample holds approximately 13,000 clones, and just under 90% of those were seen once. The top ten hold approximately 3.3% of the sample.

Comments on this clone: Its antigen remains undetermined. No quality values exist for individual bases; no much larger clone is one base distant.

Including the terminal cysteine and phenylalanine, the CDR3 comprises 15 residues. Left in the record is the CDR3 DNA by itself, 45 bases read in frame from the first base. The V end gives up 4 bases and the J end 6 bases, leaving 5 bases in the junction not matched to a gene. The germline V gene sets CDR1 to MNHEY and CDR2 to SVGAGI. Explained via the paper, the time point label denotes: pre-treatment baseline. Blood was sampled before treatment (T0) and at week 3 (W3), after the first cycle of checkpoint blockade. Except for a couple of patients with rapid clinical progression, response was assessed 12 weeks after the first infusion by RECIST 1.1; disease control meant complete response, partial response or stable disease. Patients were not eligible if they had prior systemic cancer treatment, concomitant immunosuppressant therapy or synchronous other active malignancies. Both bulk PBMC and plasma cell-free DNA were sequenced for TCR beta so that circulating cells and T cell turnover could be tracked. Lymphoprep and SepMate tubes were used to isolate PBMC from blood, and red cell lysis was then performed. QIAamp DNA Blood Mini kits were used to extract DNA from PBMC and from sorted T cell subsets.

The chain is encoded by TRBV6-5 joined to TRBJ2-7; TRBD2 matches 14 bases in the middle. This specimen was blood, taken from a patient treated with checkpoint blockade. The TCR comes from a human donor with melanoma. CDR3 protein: CASSSPGTSGSEQYF. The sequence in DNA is TGTGCCAGCAGTTCACCCGGGACTAGCGGGAGCGAGCAGTACTTC.